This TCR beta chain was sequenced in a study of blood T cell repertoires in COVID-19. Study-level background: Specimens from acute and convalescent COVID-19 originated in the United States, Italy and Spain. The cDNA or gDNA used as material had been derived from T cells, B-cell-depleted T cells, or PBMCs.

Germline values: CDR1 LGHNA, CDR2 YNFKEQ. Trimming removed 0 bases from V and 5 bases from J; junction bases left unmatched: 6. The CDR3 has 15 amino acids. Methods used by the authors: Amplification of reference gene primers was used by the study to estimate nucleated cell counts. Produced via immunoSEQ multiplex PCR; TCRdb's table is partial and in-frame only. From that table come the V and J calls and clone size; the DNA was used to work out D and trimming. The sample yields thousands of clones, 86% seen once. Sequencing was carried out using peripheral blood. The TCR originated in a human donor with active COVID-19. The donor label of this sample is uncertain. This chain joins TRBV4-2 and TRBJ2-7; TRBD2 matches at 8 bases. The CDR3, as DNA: TGTGCCAGCAGCCAAGATACGGGGGGGCCCAACGAGCAGTACTTC. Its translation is CASSQDTGGPNEQYF.